Shown below are 16 T cell receptor beta chains from a single sample sequenced in a study of CD8+ T cells in alopecia areata. It was cDNA, reverse transcribed from extracted RNA, that served as the sequencing template. Clones were read by immunoSEQ multiplex PCR, and TCRdb kept only the in-frame ones, dropping some. The sample records a few hundred thousand clones, roughly 63% being singletons. Described treatment: oral pan-JAK inhibitor, 5-10 mg twice daily. The sample consisted of CD4+ T cells sorted from blood, taken at roughly week 52, from a patient treated with tofacitinib. The receptors stem from a human donor with alopecia areata.

This clone was counted between two and nine times. The genes are TRBV30 and TRBJ2-3; possible D gene TRBD2, 7 bases. CDR1 is GTSNPN and CDR2 is SVGIG in the germline V gene (reference sequence). The V end was cut by 0 bases, the J end by 3 bases, with 13 bases between. The length of the CDR3 is 15 residues. CDR3 nucleotides: TGTGCCTGGAGTGTAGGGGGGGCATCGACAGATACGCAGTATTTT. Translated, it gives CAWSVGGASTDTQYF.

The chain uses TRBV30 and TRBJ2-4; D gene uncertain. The CDR3 runs to 14 residues. From germline, CDR1 is GTSNPN and CDR2 SVGIG (reference sequence). Between the trimmed V and J ends, which lost 2 bases and 6 bases, there was a span of 14 bases. The CDR3 spells CAWSPPTGPNIQYF. The CDR3 bases are TGTGCCTGGAGTCCACCGACCGGTCCAAACATTCAGTACTTC.

The chain is built from TRBV29-1 and TRBJ2-3, with D tentatively TRBD1 or TRBD2 (6 bases each). The CDR3 is made up of 13 amino acids. Germline CDR1 and CDR2: SQVTM and ANQGSEA. V lost 7 bases and J 6 bases, leaving 17 bases between the germline ends. This CDR3 reads CSGTGGRWDTQYF. In nucleotides, the CDR3 is TGCAGCGGGACTGGGGGGCGATGGGATACGCAGTATTTT.

The V gene is TRBV30, the J gene TRBJ1-1; D not certain. V was clipped by 0 bases and J by 8 bases, with 7 bases between them. The CDR3 is made up of 11 amino acids. Germline V gene sequence: CDR1 GTSNPN, CDR2 SVGIG (reference sequence). CDR3 protein: CAWSVQGEAFF. In nucleotides, the CDR3 is TGTGCCTGGAGTGTTCAAGGAGAAGCTTTCTTT. Full variable domain (remainder filled in from reference TRBV30 and TRBJ1-1): SQTIHQWPATLVQPVGSPLSLECTVEGTSNPNLYWYRQAAGRGLQLLFYSVGIGQISSEVPQNLSASRPQDRQFILSSKKLLLSDSGFYLCAWSVQGEAFFGQGTRLTVV.

This chain links TRBV1 with TRBJ2-7; no check of the table's D call, TRBD2, against the DNA was made. TRBV1 is a recognized pseudogene. The CDR3 consists of 15 residues. The CDR3 is CTSSQPNTRAYEQYF. In DNA, the CDR3 is TGCACCAGCAGCCAGCCGAATACTAGGGCCTACGAGCAGTACTTC.

The chain employs TRBV6-5 and TRBJ2-1; 7 bases fit TRBD2. The CDR3 totals 15 residues. With 4 bases clipped from V and 3 bases from J, the junction kept 6 bases outside the gene matches. Looked up from germline, CDR1 is MNHEY and CDR2 is SVGAGI. CDR3: CASSFVAGDYNEQFF. DNA for the CDR3: TGTGCCAGCAGTTTCGTAGCGGGCGACTACAATGAGCAGTTCTTC.

This clone was detected only a few times. The chain carries TRBV18 and TRBJ2-1, with 9 bases fitting TRBD2. The CDR3 spans 16 residues. With 0 bases clipped from V and 2 bases from J, the junction kept 2 bases outside the gene matches. Per the germline V gene, CDR1 is KGHSH and CDR2 is LQKENI. The CDR3 protein is CASSPPGGGAYNEQFF. DNA for the CDR3: TGTGCCAGCTCACCACCAGGCGGGGGGGCCTACAATGAGCAGTTCTTC.

V and J are TRBV30 and TRBJ1-6; D uncertain. The CDR3 consists of 13 residues. Germline CDR1 is GTSNPN and CDR2 is SVGIG (reference sequence). Trimming took 3 bases from V and 10 from J, leaving 13 bases between them. For the CDR3, the DNA is TGTGCCTGGAGCGAATCGTCTGAGTCACCCCTCCACTTT. Translation: CAWSESSESPLHF. The full variable domain, rest sourced from reference TRBV30 and TRBJ1-6, is SQTIHQWPATLVQPVGSPLSLECTVEGTSNPNLYWYRQAAGRGLQLLFYSVGIGQISSEVPQNLSASRPQDRQFILSSKKLLLSDSGFYLCAWSESSESPLHFGNGTRLTVT.

The chain couples TRBV30 to TRBJ1-2; the match to TRBD1 covers 9 bases. V lost 0 bases and J lost 8; bases outside the gene matches: 16. There are 17 residues in the CDR3. Germline V gene sequence: CDR1 GTSNPN, CDR2 SVGIG (reference sequence). The CDR3 bases are TGTGCCTGGAGTGTACCCGAACTTAGGGACAGGGTTGTAGGCTACACCTTC. Translated: CAWSVPELRDRVVGYTF. The whole variable domain, filled in from reference TRBV30 and TRBJ1-2, reads SQTIHQWPATLVQPVGSPLSLECTVEGTSNPNLYWYRQAAGRGLQLLFYSVGIGQISSEVPQNLSASRPQDRQFILSSKKLLLSDSGFYLCAWSVPELRDRVVGYTFGSGTRLTVV.

J is TRBJ1-1 and V is TRBV29-1; D unclear. V dropped 7 bases and J dropped 0 bases, with 15 bases sitting between them. Germline V gives CDR1 SQVTM, CDR2 ANQGSEA. The CDR3 loop spans 14 amino acids. This CDR3 reads CSAGGMALNTEAFF. For the CDR3, the DNA is TGCAGCGCTGGAGGCATGGCACTGAACACTGAAGCTTTCTTT.

The rearrangement uses TRBV6-5 and TRBJ2-5; D remains unclear. The germline gives CDR1 MNHEY, CDR2 SVGAGI. The CDR3 has 14 amino acids. Deletions cut 4 bases from V and 0 bases from J, with 9 bases between. The CDR3 protein is CASSWSGYQETQYF. The CDR3 bases are TGTGCCAGCAGTTGGTCAGGTTACCAAGAGACCCAGTACTTC.

The chain employs TRBV7-9 and TRBJ1-1, with TRBD1 as a possible D gene (6 bases). Per the germline V gene, CDR1 is SEHNR and CDR2 is FQNEAQ (reference sequence). The CDR3 spans 14 residues. V shed 5 bases and J shed 1 base, with 11 bases lying between them. The CDR3 here is CASSLGQQNTEAFF. For the CDR3, the DNA is TGTGCCAGCAGCCTGGGACAACAGAACACTGAAGCTTTCTTT.

V and J are TRBV30 and TRBJ1-2; TRBD1 matches 7 bases. This CDR3 is built from 13 residues. V lost 5 bases to trimming and J lost 1 base; unmatched junction nucleotides: 4. CDR1 is GTSNPN, CDR2 SVGIG, per germline (reference sequence). In DNA form, the CDR3 reads TGTGCCTGGGCCTCAGGGGGTAACTATGGCTACACCTTC. Its translation is CAWASGGNYGYTF.

A few counts support this clone. The chain has TRBV7-2 and TRBJ2-5, with 8 bases lining up with TRBD2. V dropped 7 bases and J dropped 1; count of bases not matched to a gene: 14. The CDR3 totals 17 residues. Per the germline V gene, CDR1 is SGHTA and CDR2 is FQGNSA. The CDR3 coding sequence is TGTGCCAGCACCACCGGGGGTCTGCGGGGGGTCCAAGAGACCCAGTACTTC. Protein product: CASTTGGLRGVQETQYF.

The V and J genes are TRBV19 and TRBJ2-2; 8 bases map to TRBD1. V lost 8 bases, J lost 3 bases, and 8 bases stayed unmatched. The CDR3 extends over 15 amino acids. The germline V gene encodes CDR1 LNHDA and CDR2 SQIVND (reference sequence). The DNA of the CDR3 is TGTGCCAGTTACCGGGACAGGACCTACACCGGGGAGCTGTTTTTT. It codes for CASYRDRTYTGELFF.

The chain combines TRBV30 with TRBJ1-1, with no clear D. The CDR3 runs 12 residues. Germline V gene data show CDR1 as GTSNPN and CDR2 as SVGIG (reference sequence). Trimming left V 7 bases short and J 3 bases short, with 12 bases between. The CDR3 region has the DNA TGTGCCTCGGCGGGTGGGTACACTGAAGCTTTCTTT. As protein: CASAGGYTEAFF.